These T cell receptor beta chains were read from a single sample in a study of OX40 agonist ivuxolimab in advanced cancers. The method was immunoSEQ multiplex PCR; TCRdb's version includes in-frame clones alone and lacks a portion of them. In the table there are around 20,000 clones, about 87% of which are singletons. The source material was CD4+ or CD8+ T cells sorted from blood, sampled in a trial of the OX40 agonist ivuxolimab. These TCRs come from an adult with an advanced solid tumor such as melanoma, head and neck, liver or kidney cancer. CDR3s include the opening cysteine and the closing phenylalanine or tryptophan. D genes are given only for firm matches. Clone size is not always given. Where it is, it says once, few, many or a class for expanded clones.

size,V,D,J,CDR3,DNA
.,TRBV4-1,.,TRBJ1-1,CASSQPRREKNTEAFF,TGCGCCAGCAGCCAACCTCGGAGGGAAAAGAACACTGAAGCTTTCTTT
.,TRBV7-3,.,TRBJ2-4,CASSYDGWVGIQYF,TGTGCCAGCAGCTACGACGGATGGGTCGGCATTCAGTACTTC
.,TRBV28,TRBD1,TRBJ1-2,CASSSGTGGLRSYGYTF,TGTGCCAGCAGCTCCGGGACAGGGGGCCTCAGATCCTATGGCTACACCTTC
.,TRBV7-2,.,TRBJ1-5,CASSTPRGPPDNQPQHF,TGTGCCAGCAGCACCCCGCGGGGACCCCCGGACAATCAGCCCCAGCATTTT
.,TRBV10-2,TRBD1,TRBJ1-1,CASSDLTGAMNTEAFF,TGCGCCAGCAGTGATTTAACAGGGGCAATGAACACTGAAGCTTTCTTT
.,TRBV5-4,.,TRBJ2-7,CASSPGTSGYEQYF,TGTGCCAGCAGCCCCGGGACTTCTGGGTACGAGCAGTACTTC
once,TRBV2,.,TRBJ2-2,CASSDTRVNTGELFF,TGTGCCAGCAGTGACACTCGCGTGAACACCGGGGAGCTGTTTTTT
.,TRBV6-5,.,TRBJ2-7,CASSLTESYEQYF,TGTGCCAGCAGCTTAACAGAGTCCTACGAGCAGTACTTC
.,TRBV7-9,TRBD2,TRBJ2-7,CASSPSLWTSGREQYF,TGTGCCAGCAGCCCTTCCCTTTGGACTAGCGGGAGAGAGCAGTACTTC
.,TRBV7-8,TRBD2,TRBJ2-1,CASSLRSGGAMWEQFF,TGTGCCAGCAGCTTGCGTAGCGGGGGGGCGATGTGGGAGCAGTTCTTC
.,TRBV25-1,TRBD2,TRBJ2-7,CASSEWRGNLREQYF,TGTGCCAGCAGTGAATGGCGGGGGAACTTACGGGAGCAGTACTTC
.,TRBV2,TRBD1,TRBJ2-6,CASRGQASANVLTF,TGTGCCAGCAGGGGACAGGCCTCGGCCAACGTCCTGACTTTC
.,TRBV19,TRBD1,TRBJ2-7,CASSIGQGAYEQYF,TGTGCCAGTAGTATCGGACAGGGGGCCTACGAGCAGTACTTC
few,TRBV4-1,.,TRBJ1-2,CASSQGEEPTGYTF,TGCGCCAGCAGCCAAGGAGAGGAACCGACTGGCTACACCTTC
.,TRBV5-1,.,TRBJ2-6,CASTHGGRSGANVLTF,TGCGCCAGCACCCACGGAGGACGTTCTGGGGCCAACGTCCTGACTTTC
.,TRBV4-1,TRBD1,TRBJ1-6,CASSRDRGDSPLHF,TGCGCCAGCAGCCGGGACAGGGGTGATTCACCCCTCCACTTT
.,TRBV28,.,TRBJ2-7,CASKGGGHEQYF,TGTGCCAGCAAAGGGGGAGGGCACGAGCAGTACTTC
.,TRBV5-5,.,TRBJ2-6,CASSLTDSGANVLTF,TGTGCCAGCAGCTTAACCGACTCTGGGGCCAACGTCCTGACTTTC
few,TRBV7-9,.,TRBJ1-2,CASSLGGGPLDGYTF,TGTGCCAGCAGCTTAGGTGGGGGACCCCTGGATGGCTACACCTTC
few,TRBV6-5,.,TRBJ1-5,CASSYSADSENQPQHF,TGTGCCAGCAGTTACTCGGCTGACAGCGAGAATCAGCCCCAGCATTTT
once,TRBV6-1,.,TRBJ1-3,CASSEGQRSGNTIYF,TGTGCCAGCAGTGAAGGACAACGCTCTGGAAACACCATATATTTT
few,TRBV7-6,TRBD1,TRBJ2-7,CASSRDSGYEQYF,TGTGCCAGCAGCCGGGACAGTGGGTACGAGCAGTACTTC
.,TRBV7-6,.,TRBJ2-1,CASSFGPAWVF,TGTGCCAGCAGCTTTGGACCGGCCTGGGTCTTC
.,TRBV5-6,.,TRBJ2-2,CASSLTQAAGELFF,TGTGCCAGCAGCTTGACACAGGCCGCCGGGGAGCTGTTTTTT
medium-sized,TRBV27,TRBD1,TRBJ1-6,CASSHKGWTGISPLHF,TGTGCCAGCAGCCACAAGGGGTGGACAGGGATATCACCCCTCCACTTT
.,TRBV7-9,.,TRBJ2-1,CASSTGWGEQFF,TGTGCCAGCAGTACAGGGTGGGGTGAGCAGTTCTTC
.,TRBV2,.,TRBJ1-2,CASSEAPENYGYTF,TGTGCCAGCAGTGAAGCTCCGGAAAACTATGGCTACACCTTC
.,TRBV19,TRBD2,TRBJ2-1,CASSPAAGPPYNEQFF,TGTGCCAGTAGCCCTGCAGCGGGACCCCCCTACAATGAGCAGTTCTTC
.,TRBV13,TRBD1,TRBJ1-6,CASSLGGQGKGSPLHF,TGTGCCAGCAGCTTAGGGGGACAGGGGAAAGGATCACCCCTCCACTTT
.,TRBV19,.,TRBJ2-6,CASSRNSGANVLTF,TGTGCCAGTAGTCGGAACTCTGGGGCCAACGTCCTGACTTTC
.,TRBV4-1,TRBD2,TRBJ2-1,CASSQERTSGSNEQFF,TGCGCCAGCAGCCAAGAGCGGACTAGCGGGAGCAATGAGCAGTTCTTC
.,TRBV27,TRBD1,TRBJ2-2,CASSILRDRGRSGELFF,TGTGCCAGCAGTATCCTCCGGGACAGGGGGCGAAGCGGGGAGCTGTTTTTT
.,TRBV11-3,.,TRBJ1-1,CASSLEHGAEAFF,TGTGCCAGCAGCTTAGAACACGGGGCTGAAGCTTTCTTT
.,TRBV19,.,TRBJ2-4,CASRPTGTGGGESKNIQYF,TGTGCCAGTAGACCTACTGGGACAGGTGGGGGGGAATCCAAAAACATTCAGTACTTC
few,TRBV5-4,TRBD1,TRBJ1-6,CASSSWTGGYNSPLHF,TGTGCCAGCAGCTCCTGGACAGGGGGGTATAATTCACCCCTCCACTTT
.,TRBV13,.,TRBJ1-5,CASQKAGSNQPQHF,TGTGCCAGCCAAAAGGCAGGGAGCAATCAGCCCCAGCATTTT
.,TRBV11-2,.,TRBJ2-7,CASSLTTGYRTYEQYF,TGTGCCAGCAGCTTAACGACGGGTTACAGGACCTACGAGCAGTACTTC
.,TRBV6-5,.,TRBJ2-7,CASSYRGYEQYF,TGTGCCAGCAGTTACCGGGGTTACGAGCAGTACTTC
.,TRBV5-1,.,TRBJ2-1,CASSTLDTRGEQFF,TGCGCCAGCAGCACCTTGGACACCCGAGGTGAGCAGTTCTTC
once,TRBV18,TRBD2,TRBJ2-5,CASSPGGDQETQYF,TGTGCCAGCTCACCAGGGGGGGACCAAGAGACCCAGTACTTC
few,TRBV7-6,.,TRBJ1-2,CASSQQGVGGYTF,TGTGCCAGCAGCCAGCAGGGCGTGGGCGGCTACACCTTC
.,TRBV5-1,.,TRBJ2-2,CASSLGQVGTGELFF,TGCGCCAGCAGCTTGGGACAGGTGGGCACCGGGGAGCTGTTTTTT
.,TRBV6-6,TRBD1,TRBJ1-5,CASRSGQLSNQPQHF,TGTGCCAGCAGGTCGGGACAGCTTAGCAATCAGCCCCAGCATTTT
.,TRBV4-2,TRBD2,TRBJ2-5,CASSQGGAGMAQETQYF,TGTGCCAGCAGCCAGGGAGGGGCGGGGATGGCCCAAGAGACCCAGTACTTC
.,TRBV7-9,.,TRBJ2-1,CASSLAGSSYNEQFF,TGTGCCAGCAGCTTAGCAGGTAGCTCCTACAATGAGCAGTTCTTC
.,TRBV18,.,TRBJ1-1,CASSPSQNTEAFF,TGTGCCAGCTCACCATCACAGAACACTGAAGCTTTCTTT
once,TRBV19,TRBD1,TRBJ1-3,CASSARQGPSGNTIYF,TGTGCCAGTAGTGCCCGACAGGGACCATCTGGAAACACCATATATTTT
.,TRBV30,TRBD2,TRBJ2-2,CAWNLEAGDAGELFF,TGTGCCTGGAATTTAGAAGCGGGAGACGCCGGGGAGCTGTTTTTT
.,TRBV6-5,.,TRBJ1-2,CASSLTGVYGYTF,TGTGCCAGCAGTCTCACGGGGGTGTACGGCTACACCTTC
.,TRBV6-5,TRBD1,TRBJ1-1,CASSSGTGTEAFF,TGTGCCAGCAGTTCAGGGACAGGGACTGAAGCTTTCTTT
.,TRBV6-6,.,TRBJ1-5,CASTRNGEGGNQPQHF,TGTGCCAGCACCAGAAACGGGGAGGGCGGCAATCAGCCCCAGCATTTT